This T cell receptor beta chain was recorded in a study of T cells after yellow fever vaccination. The CDR3 extends over 15 amino acids. Germline-derived CDR1 and CDR2 are MNHEY and SVGEGT. V lost 6 bases to trimming and J lost 0 bases, with 14 bases between them. TCRdb re-called the 5' RACE reads with MiXCR, one entry per CDR3 protein. The sample carries under 400,000 distinct CDR3 sequences, approximately 12% recorded once. Note on this clonotype: Its matching antigen is unknown.

Study conclusions and caveats: Peaking faster, on day 5 versus 15, the secondary response was nonetheless weaker. A small proportion of clonotypes was detected in both the CD4 and CD8 compartments.

Material: CD4+ T cells sorted from PBMCs, obtained 15 days after the yellow fever booster vaccination. The clonotype originates from a young man who received the YFV17D yellow fever vaccine. The V gene is TRBV6-2 or TRBV6-3, the J gene TRBJ2-5; D is unresolved. CDR3 DNA: TGTGCCAGCAGCCCCCCCACGGCGTACCAAGAGACCCAGTACTTC. Its protein product is CASSPPTAYQETQYF.